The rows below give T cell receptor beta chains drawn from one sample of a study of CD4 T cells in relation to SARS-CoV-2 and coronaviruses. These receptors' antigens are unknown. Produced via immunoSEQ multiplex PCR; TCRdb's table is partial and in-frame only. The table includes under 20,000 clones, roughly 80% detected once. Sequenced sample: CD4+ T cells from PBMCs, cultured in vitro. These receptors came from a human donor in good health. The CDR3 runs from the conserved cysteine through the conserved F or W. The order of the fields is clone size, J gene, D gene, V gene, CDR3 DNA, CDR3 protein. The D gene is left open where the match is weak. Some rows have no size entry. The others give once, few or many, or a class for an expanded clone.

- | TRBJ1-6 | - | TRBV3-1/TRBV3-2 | TGTGCCAGCAGCCAAGTGGCGGGCGTTGGGTCACCCCTCCACTTT | CASSQVAGVGSPLHF
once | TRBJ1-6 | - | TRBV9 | TGTGCCAGCAGCGTCCACAGCGGGAATTCACCCCTCCACTTT | CASSVHSGNSPLHF
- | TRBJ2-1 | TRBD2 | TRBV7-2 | TGTGCCAGCAGTTTCGGGAGGGCGGGAGGATACTACAATGAGCAGTTCTTC | CASSFGRAGGYYNEQFF
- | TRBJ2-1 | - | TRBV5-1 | TGCGCCAGCAGCTCCCGTAGCGGAAGCTCCTACAATGAGCAGTTCTTC | CASSSRSGSSYNEQFF
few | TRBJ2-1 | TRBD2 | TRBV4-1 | TGCGCCAGCAGCCTCTTACCGGGACTAGCGGGATATGAGCAGTTCTTC | CASSLLPGLAGYEQFF
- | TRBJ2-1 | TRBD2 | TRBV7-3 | TGTGCCAGCAGCTTACGGGCGGGAGGGCCTTACAATGAGCAGTTCTTC | CASSLRAGGPYNEQFF
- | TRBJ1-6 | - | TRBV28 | TGTGCCAGCAGTTTGGGGGATTCACCCCTCCACTTT | CASSLGDSPLHF
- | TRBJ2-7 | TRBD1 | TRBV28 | TGTGCCAGCAGTTCACTGGACAGGGCCGGGGAGCAGTACTTC | CASSSLDRAGEQYF
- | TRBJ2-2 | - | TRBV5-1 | TGCGCCAGCAGCTTGGAATGGGCTGGGACCGGGGAGCTGTTTTTT | CASSLEWAGTGELFF
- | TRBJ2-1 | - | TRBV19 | TGTGCCAGTAGTATATCGGTGAACTCCTACAATGAGCAGTTCTTC | CASSISVNSYNEQFF
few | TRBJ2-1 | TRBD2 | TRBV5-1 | TGCGCCAGCAGCTATCCGGGACTAGCGGGAGTCAATGAGCAGTTCTTC | CASSYPGLAGVNEQFF
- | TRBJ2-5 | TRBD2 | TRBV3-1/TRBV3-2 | TGTGCCAGCAGCCTAAGAGATCGGAGAAGCGGGAGGGCCCTGGAGACCCAGTACTTC | CASSLRDRRSGRALETQYF
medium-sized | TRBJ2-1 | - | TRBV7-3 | TGTGCCAGCAGCCCCAGCGCGCGTGATTACAATGAGCAGTTCTTC | CASSPSARDYNEQFF
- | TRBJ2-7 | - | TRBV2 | TGTGCCAGCAGAGAAACCTACGAGCAGTACTTC | CASRETYEQYF
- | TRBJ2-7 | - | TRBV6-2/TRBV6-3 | TGTGCCAGCAGTTACCACTCACCGGGACTTAGAGGAGAGCAGTACTTC | CASSYHSPGLRGEQYF
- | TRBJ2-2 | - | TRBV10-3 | TGTGCCATCAGTGGGGGACTGGATAACACCGGGGAGCTGTTTTTT | CAISGGLDNTGELFF
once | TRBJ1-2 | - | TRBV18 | TGTGCCAGCTCACCACTCAGGGAGCGGAGCTATGGCTACACCTTC | CASSPLRERSYGYTF
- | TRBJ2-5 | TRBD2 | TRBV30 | TGTGCCTGGAGTGTAGGGGTCACTAGCGGGAGGGCGGCGGGAGAGACCCAGTACTTC | CAWSVGVTSGRAAGETQYF
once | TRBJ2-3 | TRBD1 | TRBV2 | TGTGCCAGCAGTGCCCTAGGGGGCAGAGATACGCAGTATTTT | CASSALGGRDTQYF
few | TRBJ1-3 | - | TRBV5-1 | TGCGCCAGCAGCCGGGACACCTCTGGAAACACCATATATTTT | CASSRDTSGNTIYF
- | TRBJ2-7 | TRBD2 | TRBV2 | TGTGCCAGCAGGGGGATAGCGGGAGGGGCAGCCTACGAGCAGTACTTC | CASRGIAGGAAYEQYF
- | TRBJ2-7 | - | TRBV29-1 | TGCAGCGTTGAAGTATTCGAAGGGGGAGGCGAGCAGTACTTC | CSVEVFEGGGEQYF
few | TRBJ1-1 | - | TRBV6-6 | TGTGCCAGCAGTTCGCTCATAAACACTGAAGCTTTCTTT | CASSSLINTEAFF
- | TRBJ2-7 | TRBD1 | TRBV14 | TGTGCCAGCAGCCCATGGACAGGGCCTGGCGAGCAGTACTTC | CASSPWTGPGEQYF
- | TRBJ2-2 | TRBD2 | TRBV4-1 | TGCGCCAGCAGCCAAGTTAGCGGGAGTGGATACACCGGGGAGCTGTTTTTT | CASSQVSGSGYTGELFF
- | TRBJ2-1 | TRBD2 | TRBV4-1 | TGCGCCAGCAGCCAGGGTGAGGGAGCCCTAGCGGGACCGAACTACAATGAGCAGTTCTTC | CASSQGEGALAGPNYNEQFF
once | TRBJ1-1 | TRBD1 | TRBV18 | TGTGCCAGCTCTCCCGGACAGGGGGCCGGTGAAGCTTTCTTT | CASSPGQGAGEAFF
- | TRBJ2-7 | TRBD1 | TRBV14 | TGTGCCAGCAGCCAAGATCTCGGACAGGGATATGACGAGCAGTACTTC | CASSQDLGQGYDEQYF
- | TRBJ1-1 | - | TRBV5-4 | TGTGCCAGCAGTGGCAGGGAAGGTGAAGCTTTCTTT | CASSGREGEAFF
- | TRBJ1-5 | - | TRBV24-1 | TGTGCCACCAGTGAGGGACGGGGGGGCGATAGCAATCAGCCCCAGCATTTT | CATSEGRGGDSNQPQHF
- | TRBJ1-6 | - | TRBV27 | TGTGCCAGCAGTTTCTCAGGATTGGGGAATTCACCCCTCCACTTT | CASSFSGLGNSPLHF
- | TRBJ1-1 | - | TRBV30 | TGTGCCTGGAGTTCCACTTCTACAGGGCTCACTGAAGCTTTCTTT | CAWSSTSTGLTEAFF
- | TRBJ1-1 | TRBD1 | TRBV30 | TGTGCCTGGAGTGGACAGGGGCAGGGAGCTTTCTTT | CAWSGQGQGAFF
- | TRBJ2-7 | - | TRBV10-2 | TGCGCCAGCCGCCTCACTTCAGGGGTACGCTCCTACGAGCAGTACTTC | CASRLTSGVRSYEQYF
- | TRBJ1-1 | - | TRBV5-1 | TGCGCCAGCAGCGCGACTGAGGATTGGACTGAAGCTTTCTTT | CASSATEDWTEAFF
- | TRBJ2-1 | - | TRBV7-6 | TGTGCCAGCAGCTTAGCTAATAGGGAGACTGAAGAGCAGTTCTTC | CASSLANRETEEQFF
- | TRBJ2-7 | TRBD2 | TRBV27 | TGTGCCAGCAGTGCGATAACTAGCGGGATCCACGAGCAGTACTTC | CASSAITSGIHEQYF
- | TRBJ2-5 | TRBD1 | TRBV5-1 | TGCGCCAGCAGCCCTGGGACAGGGGGGGAGACCCAGTACTTC | CASSPGTGGETQYF
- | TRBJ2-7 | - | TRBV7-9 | TGTGCCAGCAGCCCTCTCGCTGCGGGGCTATCCTACGAGCAGTACTTC | CASSPLAAGLSYEQYF
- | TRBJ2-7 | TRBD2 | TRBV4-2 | TGTGCCAGCAGCCAGGACCGCAGCGGGAGGTCCTACGAGCAGTACTTC | CASSQDRSGRSYEQYF
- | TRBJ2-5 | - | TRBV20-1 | TGCAGTGCTTGGAACGAGGAGACCCAGTACTTC | CSAWNEETQYF
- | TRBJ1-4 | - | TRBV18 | TGTGCCAGCTCACCAAGGGGAACAACTAATGAAAAACTGTTTTTT | CASSPRGTTNEKLFF
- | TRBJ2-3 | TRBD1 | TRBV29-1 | TGCAGCGTGCTACAGGGGAAAGATACGCAGTATTTT | CSVLQGKDTQYF
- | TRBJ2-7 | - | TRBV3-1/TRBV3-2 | TGTGCCAGCAGCCAAGATTTTGCCGGGGAGCAGTACTTC | CASSQDFAGEQYF
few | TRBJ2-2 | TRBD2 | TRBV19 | TGTGCCAGTCGGATGGGGCGGGAGCCTACCGGGGAGCTGTTTTTT | CASRMGREPTGELFF
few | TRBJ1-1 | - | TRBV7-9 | TGTGCCAGCAGCCTCCCCAGGGGCGACACTTTCTTT | CASSLPRGDTFF
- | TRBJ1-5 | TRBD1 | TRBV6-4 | TGTGCCAGCAGTGCTTCTGTATCGGCAGGGGGATTTCAGCCCCAGCATTTT | CASSASVSAGGFQPQHF
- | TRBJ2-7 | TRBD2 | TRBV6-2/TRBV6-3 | TGTGCCAGCAGCTCACACGGGGGGTACGAGCAGTACTTC | CASSSHGGYEQYF
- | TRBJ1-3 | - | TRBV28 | TGTGCCAGCAGAGTCGGCATAGGAGGAAACACCATATATTTT | CASRVGIGGNTIYF
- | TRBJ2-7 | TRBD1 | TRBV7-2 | TGTGCCAGCAGCTTAGGACGGGCAATGACAGGGCCCTACGAGCAGTACTTC | CASSLGRAMTGPYEQYF
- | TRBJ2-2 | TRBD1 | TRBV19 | TGTGCCAGTAGTATAGCAGCGACAGGGTACGCCGGGGAGCTGTTTTTT | CASSIAATGYAGELFF
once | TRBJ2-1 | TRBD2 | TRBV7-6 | TGTGCGAGAGGGTCGGGGAGCAGCGGGGAGAGGAACAATGAGCAGTTCTTC | CARGSGSSGERNNEQFF
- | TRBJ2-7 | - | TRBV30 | TGTGCCTGGTGTAACGGGGGCGACTACGAGCAGTACTTC | CAWCNGGDYEQYF
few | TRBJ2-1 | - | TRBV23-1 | TGCGCCAGCAGACTCCTGCCGGGGTTAACGTGGGGGGACTCCTACAATGAGCAGTTCTTC | CASRLLPGLTWGDSYNEQFF